The sequence of this T cell receptor beta chain was determined in a study of cytomegalovirus exposure and HLA in healthy donors. CDR3 size: 12 residues. With V trimmed by 6 bases and J by 12 bases, 5 bases remained unmatched. Per the germline V gene, CDR1 is LNHDA and CDR2 is SQIVND (reference sequence). Details on this clone: Its target is unknown.

Broader study findings: High sensitivity and specificity were reportedly achieved when the classifier diagnosed cytomegalovirus status. The availability of immune exposure information extended only to CMV serostatus.

The study ran its PCR with 60 Vbeta and 13 Jbeta primers. Clones were read by immunoSEQ multiplex PCR, and TCRdb kept only the in-frame ones, dropping some. The repertoire holds almost 80,000 clones, with under 80% as singletons. This receptor was taken from a woman aged 45-59 years in good health and CMV-seropositive. The chain combines TRBV19 with TRBJ2-1; 10 positions match TRBD2. The sample consisted of PBMCs. The CDR3 loop is CASSILAGGQFF. CDR3 sequence (DNA): TGTGCCAGTAGCATTTTAGCGGGGGGGCAGTTCTTC.